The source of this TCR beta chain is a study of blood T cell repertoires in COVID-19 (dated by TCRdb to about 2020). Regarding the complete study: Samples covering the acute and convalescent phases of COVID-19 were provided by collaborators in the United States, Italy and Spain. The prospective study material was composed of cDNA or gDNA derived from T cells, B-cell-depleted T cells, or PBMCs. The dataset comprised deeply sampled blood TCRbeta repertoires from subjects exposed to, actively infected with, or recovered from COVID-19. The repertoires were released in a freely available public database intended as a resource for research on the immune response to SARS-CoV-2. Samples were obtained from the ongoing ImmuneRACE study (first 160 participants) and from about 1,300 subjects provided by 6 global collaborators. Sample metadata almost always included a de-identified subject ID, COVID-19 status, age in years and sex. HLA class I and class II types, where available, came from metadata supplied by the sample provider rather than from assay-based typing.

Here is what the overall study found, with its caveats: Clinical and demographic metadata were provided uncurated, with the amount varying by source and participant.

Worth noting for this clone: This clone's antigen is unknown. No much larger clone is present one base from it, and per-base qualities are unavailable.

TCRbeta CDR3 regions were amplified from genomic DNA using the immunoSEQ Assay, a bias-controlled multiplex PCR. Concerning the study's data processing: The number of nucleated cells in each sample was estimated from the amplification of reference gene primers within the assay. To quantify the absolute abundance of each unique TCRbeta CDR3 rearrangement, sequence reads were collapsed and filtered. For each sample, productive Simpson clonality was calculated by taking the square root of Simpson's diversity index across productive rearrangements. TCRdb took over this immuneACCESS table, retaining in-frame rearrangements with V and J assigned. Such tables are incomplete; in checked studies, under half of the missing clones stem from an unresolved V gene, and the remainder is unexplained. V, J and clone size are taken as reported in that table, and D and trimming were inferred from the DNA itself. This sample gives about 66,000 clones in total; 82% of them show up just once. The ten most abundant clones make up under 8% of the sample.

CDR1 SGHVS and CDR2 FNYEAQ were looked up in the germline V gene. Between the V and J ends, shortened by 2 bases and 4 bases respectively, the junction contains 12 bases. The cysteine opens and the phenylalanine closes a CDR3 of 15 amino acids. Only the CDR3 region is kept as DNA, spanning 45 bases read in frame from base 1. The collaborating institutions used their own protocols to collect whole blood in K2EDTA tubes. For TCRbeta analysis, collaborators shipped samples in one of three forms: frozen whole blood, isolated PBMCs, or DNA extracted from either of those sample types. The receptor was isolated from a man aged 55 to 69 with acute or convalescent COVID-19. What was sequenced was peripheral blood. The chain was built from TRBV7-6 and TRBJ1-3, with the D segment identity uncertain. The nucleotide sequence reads TGTGCCAGCAGCTTACAGAAGACTCCCGGAAACACCATATATTTT. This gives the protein CASSLQKTPGNTIYF.